This TCR beta chain was retrieved from a study of cytomegalovirus exposure and HLA in healthy donors. CDR1 SGHTA and CDR2 FQGNSA come from the germline V gene. The CDR3 contains 14 residues. Trimming cost V 3 bases and J 5 bases, with 13 bases left between them. 60 Vbeta and 13 Jbeta primers were used in PCR. In the original workflow: Per a later analysis, the number of unique TCR beta chains was around 79 million, of which some 9.9 million were shared. Assay used: immunoSEQ multiplex PCR; TCRdb lists only in-frame clones, some missing. D and trimming come from the DNA, and the V and J calls and clone size come from that table. The data hold about 120,000 clones, with around 79% observed a single time. Overall study results and limits: Certain sequence variants were highly shared and formed a cluster, and this cluster was likely a sequencing artifact.

On this clone: Its antigen is currently unknown.

Material: PBMCs. V usage is TRBV7-2 and J usage is TRBJ1-1; tentative D call: TRBD1 (5 bases). This receptor was obtained from a woman in her twenties or thirties in good health and CMV-seropositive. The CDR3: CASSFATAGTEAFF. The CDR3 nucleotides read TGTGCCAGCAGCTTCGCGACAGCGGGGACTGAAGCTTTCTTT.